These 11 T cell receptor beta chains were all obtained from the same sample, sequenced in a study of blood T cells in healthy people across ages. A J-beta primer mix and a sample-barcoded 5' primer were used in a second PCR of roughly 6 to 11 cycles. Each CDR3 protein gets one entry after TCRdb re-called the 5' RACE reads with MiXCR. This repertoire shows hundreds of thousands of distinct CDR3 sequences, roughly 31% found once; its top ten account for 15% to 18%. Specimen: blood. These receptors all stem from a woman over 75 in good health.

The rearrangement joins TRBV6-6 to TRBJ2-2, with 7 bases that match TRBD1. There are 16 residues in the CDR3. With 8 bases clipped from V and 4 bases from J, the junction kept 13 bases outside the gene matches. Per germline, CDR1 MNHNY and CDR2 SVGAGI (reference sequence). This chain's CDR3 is CASERYLKGATGELFF. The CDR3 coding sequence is TGTGCCAGCGAGAGATACCTAAAGGGGGCCACCGGGGAGCTGTTTTTT.

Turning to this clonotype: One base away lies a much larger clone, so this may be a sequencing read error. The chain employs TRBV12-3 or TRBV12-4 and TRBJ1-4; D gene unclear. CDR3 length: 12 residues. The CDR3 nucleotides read TGTGCCAGCAGTGGGCCTAGGGAAAAACGGTTTTTT. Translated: CASSGPREKRFF.

The CDR3 region has the DNA TGCGCCAGCAGCATCGGACAGGAGGATGGCTACACCTTC. Translating it yields CASSIGQEDGYTF. The chain uses TRBV5-1 and TRBJ1-2, with 7 bases that match TRBD1. The CDR3 totals 13 residues. With 4 bases clipped from V and 6 bases from J, the junction kept 6 bases outside the gene matches. Germline CDR1 and CDR2: SGHRS and YFSETQ.

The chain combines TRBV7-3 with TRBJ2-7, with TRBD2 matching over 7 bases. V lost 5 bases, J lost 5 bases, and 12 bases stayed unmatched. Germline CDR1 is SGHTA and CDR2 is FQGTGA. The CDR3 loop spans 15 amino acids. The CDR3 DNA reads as TGTGCCAGCAGCCGCGGACTAGAAAGGTACAACGAGCAGTACTTC. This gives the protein CASSRGLERYNEQYF.

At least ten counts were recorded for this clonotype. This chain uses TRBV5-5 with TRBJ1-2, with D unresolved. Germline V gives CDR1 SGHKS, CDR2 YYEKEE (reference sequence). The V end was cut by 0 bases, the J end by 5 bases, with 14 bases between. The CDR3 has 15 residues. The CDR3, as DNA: TGTGCCAGCAGCTTGGATCCCGGCAGGCCATATGGCTACACCTTC. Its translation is CASSLDPGRPYGYTF.

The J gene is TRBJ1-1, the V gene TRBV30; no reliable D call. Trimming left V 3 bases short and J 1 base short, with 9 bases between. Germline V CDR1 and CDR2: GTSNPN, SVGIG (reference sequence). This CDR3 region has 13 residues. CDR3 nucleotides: TGTGCCTGGAGCCGAGAGGAGAACACTGAAGCTTTCTTT. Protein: CAWSREENTEAFF.

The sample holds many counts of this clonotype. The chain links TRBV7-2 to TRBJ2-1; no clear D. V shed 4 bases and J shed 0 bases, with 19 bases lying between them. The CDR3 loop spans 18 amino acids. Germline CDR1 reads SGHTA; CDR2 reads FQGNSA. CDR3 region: CASSSALSWVGSYNEQFF. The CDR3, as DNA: TGTGCCAGCAGCTCAGCCCTATCCTGGGTTGGCTCCTACAATGAGCAGTTCTTC.

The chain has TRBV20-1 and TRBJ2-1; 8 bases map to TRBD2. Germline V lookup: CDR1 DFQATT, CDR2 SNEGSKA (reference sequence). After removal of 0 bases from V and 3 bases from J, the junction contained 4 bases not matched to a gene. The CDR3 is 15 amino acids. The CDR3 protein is CSARDITSGYNEQFF. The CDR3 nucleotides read TGCAGTGCTAGAGATATTACTAGCGGCTACAATGAGCAGTTCTTC.

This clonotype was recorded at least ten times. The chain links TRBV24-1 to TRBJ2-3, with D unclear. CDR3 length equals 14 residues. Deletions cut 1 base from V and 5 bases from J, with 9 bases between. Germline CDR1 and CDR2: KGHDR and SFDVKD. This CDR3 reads CATSDFNGGDTQYF. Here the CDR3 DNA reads TGTGCCACCAGTGATTTTAATGGCGGAGATACGCAGTATTTT.

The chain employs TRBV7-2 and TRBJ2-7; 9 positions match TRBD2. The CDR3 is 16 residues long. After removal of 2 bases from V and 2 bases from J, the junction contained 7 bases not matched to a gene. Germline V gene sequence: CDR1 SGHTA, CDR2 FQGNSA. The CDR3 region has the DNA TGTGCCAGCAGCTTATTTGCTAGCGGGGTGACCTACGAGCAGTACTTC. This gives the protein CASSLFASGVTYEQYF.

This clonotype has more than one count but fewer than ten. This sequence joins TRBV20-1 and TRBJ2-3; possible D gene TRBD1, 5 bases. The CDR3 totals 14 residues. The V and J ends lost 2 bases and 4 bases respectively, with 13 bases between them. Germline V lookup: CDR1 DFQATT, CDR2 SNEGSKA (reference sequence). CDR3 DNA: TGCAGTGCTAGAAACCCCAGCAGGGCAGATACGCAGTATTTT. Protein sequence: CSARNPSRADTQYF.